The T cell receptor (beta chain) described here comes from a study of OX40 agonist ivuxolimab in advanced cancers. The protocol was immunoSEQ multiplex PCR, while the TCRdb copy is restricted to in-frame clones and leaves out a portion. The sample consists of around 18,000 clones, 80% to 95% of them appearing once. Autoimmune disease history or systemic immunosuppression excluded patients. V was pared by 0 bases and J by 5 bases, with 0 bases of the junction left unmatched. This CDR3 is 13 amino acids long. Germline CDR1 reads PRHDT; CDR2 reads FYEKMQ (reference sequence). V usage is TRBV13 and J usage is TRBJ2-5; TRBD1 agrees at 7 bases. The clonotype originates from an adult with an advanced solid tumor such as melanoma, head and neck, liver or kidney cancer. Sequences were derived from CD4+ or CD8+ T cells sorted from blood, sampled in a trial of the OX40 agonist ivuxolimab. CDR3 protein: CASSLGTGETQYF. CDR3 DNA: TGTGCCAGCAGCTTAGGGACAGGGGAGACCCAGTACTTC.